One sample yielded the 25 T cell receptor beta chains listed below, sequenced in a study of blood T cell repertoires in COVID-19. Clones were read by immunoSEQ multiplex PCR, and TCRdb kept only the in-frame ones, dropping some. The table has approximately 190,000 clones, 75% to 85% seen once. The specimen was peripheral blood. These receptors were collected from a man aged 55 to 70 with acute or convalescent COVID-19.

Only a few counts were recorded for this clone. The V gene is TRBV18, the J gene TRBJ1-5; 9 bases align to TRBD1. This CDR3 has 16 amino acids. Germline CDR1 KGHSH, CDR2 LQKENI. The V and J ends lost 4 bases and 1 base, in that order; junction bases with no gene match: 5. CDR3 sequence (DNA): TGTGCCAGCTCACAACAGGGGGCTCCGAGCAATCAGCCCCAGCATTTT. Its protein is CASSQQGAPSNQPQHF.

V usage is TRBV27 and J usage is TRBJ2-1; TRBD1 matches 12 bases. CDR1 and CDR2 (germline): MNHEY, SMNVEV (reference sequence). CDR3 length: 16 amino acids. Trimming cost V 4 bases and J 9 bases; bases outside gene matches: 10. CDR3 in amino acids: CASSYLLGQGAGEQFF. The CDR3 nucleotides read TGTGCCAGCAGTTACCTACTGGGACAGGGGGCCGGTGAGCAGTTCTTC.

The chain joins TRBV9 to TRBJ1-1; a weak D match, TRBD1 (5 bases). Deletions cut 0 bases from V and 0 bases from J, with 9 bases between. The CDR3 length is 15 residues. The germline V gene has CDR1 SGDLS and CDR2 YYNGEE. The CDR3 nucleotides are TGTGCCAGCAGCGTAGGGGCGGGACTGAACACTGAAGCTTTCTTT. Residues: CASSVGAGLNTEAFF.

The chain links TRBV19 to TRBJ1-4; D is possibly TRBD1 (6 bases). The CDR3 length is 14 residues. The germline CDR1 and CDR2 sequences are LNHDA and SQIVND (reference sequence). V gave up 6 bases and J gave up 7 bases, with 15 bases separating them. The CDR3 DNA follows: TGTGCCAGTAGCTTGGACAGAGGGAGTGAAAAACTGTTTTTT. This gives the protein CASSLDRGSEKLFF. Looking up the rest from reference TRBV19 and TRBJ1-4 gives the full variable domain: DGGITQSPKYLFRKEGQNVTLSCEQNLNHDAMYWYRQDPGQGLRLIYYSQIVNDFQKGDIAEGYSVSREKKESFPLTVTSAQKNPTAFYLCASSLDRGSEKLFFGSGTQLSVL.

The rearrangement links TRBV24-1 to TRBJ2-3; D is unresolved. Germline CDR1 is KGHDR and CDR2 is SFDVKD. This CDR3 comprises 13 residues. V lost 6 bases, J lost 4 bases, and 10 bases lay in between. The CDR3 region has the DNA TGTGCCACCAGTTCCACGGTGGCAGATACGCAGTATTTT. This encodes CATSSTVADTQYF.

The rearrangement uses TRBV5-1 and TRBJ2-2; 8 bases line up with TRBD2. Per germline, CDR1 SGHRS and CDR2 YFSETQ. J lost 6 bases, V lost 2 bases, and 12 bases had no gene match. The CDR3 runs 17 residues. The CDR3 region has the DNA TGCGCCAGCAGCTTTGACCCCAGCGGGAGTGGGTCCGGGGAGCTGTTTTTT. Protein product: CASSFDPSGSGSGELFF.

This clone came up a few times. The CDR3 DNA reads as TGCAGCGGCACAGGGGGGACTGTTTACAATGAGCAGTTCTTC. Its protein is CSGTGGTVYNEQFF. The chain uses TRBV29-1 and TRBJ2-1; the match to TRBD1 covers 8 bases. Germline V lookup: CDR1 SQVTM, CDR2 ANQGSEA. The CDR3 is made up of 14 amino acids. Unmatched junction bases numbered 9, after V lost 7 bases and J lost 4 bases.

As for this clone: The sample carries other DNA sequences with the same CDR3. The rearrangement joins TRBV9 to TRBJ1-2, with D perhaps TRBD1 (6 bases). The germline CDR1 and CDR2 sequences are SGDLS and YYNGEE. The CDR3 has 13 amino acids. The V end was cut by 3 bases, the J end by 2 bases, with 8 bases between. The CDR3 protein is CASSGTGNYGYTF. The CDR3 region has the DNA TGTGCCAGCAGCGGCACAGGGAACTATGGCTACACCTTC. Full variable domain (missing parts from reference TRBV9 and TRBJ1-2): DSGVTQTPKHLITATGQRVTLRCSPRSGDLSVYWYQQSLDQGLQFLIQYYNGEERAKGNILERFSAQQFPDLHSELNLSSLELGDSALYFCASSGTGNYGYTFGSGTRLTVV.

This CDR3 reads CASGLVPDGTGYSYEQYF. The CDR3 DNA follows: TGTGCTAGTGGTTTGGTACCAGACGGGACAGGCTACTCCTACGAGCAGTACTTC. V usage is TRBV12-5 and J usage is TRBJ2-7; TRBD1 aligns across 8 bases. Germline V gives CDR1 LGHNT, CDR2 FRNRAP. The J segment lost 0 bases and the V segment lost 0 bases, leaving 10 bases of the junction unmatched. The CDR3 runs to 18 residues.

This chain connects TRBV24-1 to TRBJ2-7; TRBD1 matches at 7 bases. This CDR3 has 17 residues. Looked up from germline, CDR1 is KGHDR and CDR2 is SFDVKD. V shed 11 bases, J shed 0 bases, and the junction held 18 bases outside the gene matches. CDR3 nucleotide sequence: TGTGCCATTAAACCAAAAACCGGGACAGCGAACTCCTACGAGCAGTACTTC. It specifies CAIKPKTGTANSYEQYF.

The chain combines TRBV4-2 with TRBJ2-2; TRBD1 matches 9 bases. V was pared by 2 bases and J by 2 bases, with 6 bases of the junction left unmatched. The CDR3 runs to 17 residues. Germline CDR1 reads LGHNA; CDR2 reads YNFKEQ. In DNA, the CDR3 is TGTGCCAGCAGCCAATCCGGGACAGGGAAAAACACCGGGGAGCTGTTTTTT. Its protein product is CASSQSGTGKNTGELFF.

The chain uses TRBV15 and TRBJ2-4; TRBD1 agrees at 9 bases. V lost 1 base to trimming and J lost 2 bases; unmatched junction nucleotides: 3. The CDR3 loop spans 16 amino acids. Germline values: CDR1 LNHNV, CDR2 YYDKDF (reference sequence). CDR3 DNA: TGTGCCACCAGCAGAGTACAGGGGGCAACCAAAAACATTCAGTACTTC. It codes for CATSRVQGATKNIQYF.

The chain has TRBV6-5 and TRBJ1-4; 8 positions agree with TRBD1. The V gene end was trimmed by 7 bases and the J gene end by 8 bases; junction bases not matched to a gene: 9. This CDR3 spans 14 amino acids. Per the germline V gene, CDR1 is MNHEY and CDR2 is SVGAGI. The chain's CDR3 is CASNMGQVGEKLFF. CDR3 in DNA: TGTGCCAGCAATATGGGACAGGTCGGCGAAAAACTGTTTTTT.

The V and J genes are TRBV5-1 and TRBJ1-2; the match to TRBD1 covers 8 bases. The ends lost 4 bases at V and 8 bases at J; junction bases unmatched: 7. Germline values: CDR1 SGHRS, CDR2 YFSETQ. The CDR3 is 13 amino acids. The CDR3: CASSPRQGQGYTF. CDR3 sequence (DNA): TGCGCCAGCAGCCCGAGACAGGGGCAAGGCTACACCTTC.

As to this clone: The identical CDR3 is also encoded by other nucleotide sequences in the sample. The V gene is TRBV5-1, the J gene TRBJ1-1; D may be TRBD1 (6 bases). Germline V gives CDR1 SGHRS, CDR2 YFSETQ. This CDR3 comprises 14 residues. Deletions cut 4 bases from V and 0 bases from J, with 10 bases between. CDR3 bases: TGCGCCAGCAGCCGAGACAGGCTGAACACTGAAGCTTTCTTT. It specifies CASSRDRLNTEAFF.

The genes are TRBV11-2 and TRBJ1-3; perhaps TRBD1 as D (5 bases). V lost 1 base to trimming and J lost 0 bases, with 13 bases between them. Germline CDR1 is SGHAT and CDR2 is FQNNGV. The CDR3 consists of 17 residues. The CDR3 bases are TGTGCCAGCAGCTTAGGTCTCCAGGGTGACTCTGGAAACACCATATATTTT. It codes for CASSLGLQGDSGNTIYF.

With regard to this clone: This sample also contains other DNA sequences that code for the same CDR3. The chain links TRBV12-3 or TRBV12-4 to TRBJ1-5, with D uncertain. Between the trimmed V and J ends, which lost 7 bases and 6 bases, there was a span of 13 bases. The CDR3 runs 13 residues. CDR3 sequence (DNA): TGTGCCAGCACCGGAGGAGGAGGTCAGCCCCAGCATTTT. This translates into CASTGGGGQPQHF.

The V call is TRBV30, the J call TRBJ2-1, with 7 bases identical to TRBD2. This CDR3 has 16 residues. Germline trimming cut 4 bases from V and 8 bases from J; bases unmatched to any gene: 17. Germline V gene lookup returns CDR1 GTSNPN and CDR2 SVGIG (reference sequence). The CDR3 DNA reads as TGTGCCTGGACTTGGGAGGGCCTCTCCGCCGTCGATGAGCAGTTCTTC. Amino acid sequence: CAWTWEGLSAVDEQFF.

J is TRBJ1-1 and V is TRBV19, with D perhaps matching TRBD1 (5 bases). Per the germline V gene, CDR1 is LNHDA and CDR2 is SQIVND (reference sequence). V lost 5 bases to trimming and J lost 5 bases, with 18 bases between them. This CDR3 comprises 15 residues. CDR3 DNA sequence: TGTGCCAGTAGTGTCCAACCCCGTAAGGGGACTGAAGCTTTCTTT. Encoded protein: CASSVQPRKGTEAFF.

As DNA, the CDR3 is TGTGCCAGCACCGCCGGGACAGGATACAATGAGCAGTTCTTC. The encoded protein is CASTAGTGYNEQFF. V usage is TRBV6-6 and J usage is TRBJ2-1; 8 bases align to TRBD1. The V segment lost 7 bases and the J segment 4 bases; nucleotides outside the gene matches: 6. The germline gives CDR1 MNHNY, CDR2 SVGAGI (reference sequence). This CDR3 is 14 amino acids long.

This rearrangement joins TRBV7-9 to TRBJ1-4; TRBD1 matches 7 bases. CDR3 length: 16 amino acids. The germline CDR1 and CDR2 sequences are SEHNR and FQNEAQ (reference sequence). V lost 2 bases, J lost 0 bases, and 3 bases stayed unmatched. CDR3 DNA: TGTGCCAGCAGCTTAAACCAGGGGGCAACTAATGAAAAACTGTTTTTT. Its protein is CASSLNQGATNEKLFF.

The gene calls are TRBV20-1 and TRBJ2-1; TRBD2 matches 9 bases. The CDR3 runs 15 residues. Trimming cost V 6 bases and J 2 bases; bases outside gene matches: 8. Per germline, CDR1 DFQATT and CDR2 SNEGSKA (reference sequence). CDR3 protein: CSASYSGSAYNEQFF. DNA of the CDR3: TGCAGTGCCAGTTATAGCGGGAGTGCCTACAATGAGCAGTTCTTC.

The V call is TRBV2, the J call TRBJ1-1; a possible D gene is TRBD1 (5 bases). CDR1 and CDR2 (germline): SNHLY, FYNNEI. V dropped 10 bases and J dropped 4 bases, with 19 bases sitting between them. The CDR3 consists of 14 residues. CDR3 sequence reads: CATTGGDGATEAFF. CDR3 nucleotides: TGTGCCACCACGGGAGGGGACGGGGCCACTGAAGCTTTCTTT.

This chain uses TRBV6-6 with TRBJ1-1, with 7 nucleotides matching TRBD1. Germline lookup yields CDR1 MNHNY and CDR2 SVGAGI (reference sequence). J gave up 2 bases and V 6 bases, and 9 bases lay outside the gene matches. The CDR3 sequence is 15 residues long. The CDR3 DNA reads TGTGCCAGCAGCCCGACAGGGCCGGCAAACACTGAAGCTTTCTTT. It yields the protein CASSPTGPANTEAFF.

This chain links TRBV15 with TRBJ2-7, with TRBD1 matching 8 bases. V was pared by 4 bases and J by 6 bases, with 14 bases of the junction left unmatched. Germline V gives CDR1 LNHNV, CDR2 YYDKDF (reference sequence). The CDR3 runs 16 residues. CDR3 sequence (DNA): TGTGCCACCAGCACCGGGAAAGGACAGGGTCGGTTCGAGCAGTACTTC. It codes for CATSTGKGQGRFEQYF.